Following are 30 T cell receptor beta chains from one sample sequenced in a study of T-cell memory formation after mild COVID-19. A single record per CDR3 protein comes from TCRdb applying MiXCR to the 5' RACE reads. The table includes 5,500 or so distinct CDR3 sequences, roughly 20% detected once. The specimen sequenced was PBMCs or a T cell subset sorted from them (not recorded which). These receptors were obtained from an adult woman who had mild COVID-19 (a few samples of this study predate the infection). Cell type and time point are not known.

This chain connects TRBV11-2 to TRBJ2-1, with D possibly being TRBD2 (5 bases). The CDR3 has 14 amino acids. Germline V gene lookup returns CDR1 SGHAT and CDR2 FQNNGV. Trimming took off 2 bases at V and 8 bases at J, with 13 bases between the two ends. This CDR3 is CASSLSAMRDEQFF. The CDR3 DNA is TGTGCCAGCAGCTTATCGGCAATGAGGGATGAGCAGTTCTTC.

By its share, this clonotype is medium-sized (0.01 to 0.1%). The gene calls are TRBV6-5 and TRBJ2-7, with 9 bases lining up with TRBD2. V lost 7 bases, J lost 2 bases, and 6 bases stayed unmatched. This CDR3 is 14 amino acids long. Germline loops: CDR1 MNHEY, CDR2 SVGAGI. The CDR3 here is CASKWVAGAYEQYF. The CDR3 DNA sequence: TGTGCCAGCAAATGGGTAGCGGGAGCCTACGAGCAGTACTTC.

This sequence joins TRBV9 and TRBJ2-3; 10 positions match TRBD2. The CDR3 is 14 residues long. Germline V gene lookup returns CDR1 SGDLS and CDR2 YYNGEE. V lost 3 bases to trimming and J lost 7 bases; unmatched junction nucleotides: 5. CDR3 sequence reads: CASSESSGSNTQYF. DNA of the CDR3: TGTGCCAGCAGCGAGTCTAGCGGGAGTAATACGCAGTATTTT.

This clonotype was seen ten or more times. V is TRBV10-3 and J is TRBJ1-1, with D unresolved. This CDR3 comprises 11 residues. Trimming stripped 3 bases from V and 3 bases from J, with 2 bases between. Germline V gene lookup returns CDR1 ENHRY and CDR2 SYGVKD. CDR3 protein: CAISEDTEAFF. As DNA, the CDR3 is TGTGCCATCAGTGAAGACACTGAAGCTTTCTTT.

About this clonotype: The missing conserved phenylalanine or tryptophan at the end of this CDR3 makes a read error likely. The V gene is TRBV12-3 or TRBV12-4, the J gene TRBJ2-5; D is tentatively TRBD1 or TRBD2 (5 bases each). The CDR3 is 13 amino acids. Between the trimmed V and J ends, which lost 8 bases and 9 bases, there was a span of 19 bases. This CDR3 reads CASGAGGASAQYL. CDR3 bases: TGTGCCAGCGGGGCAGGAGGAGCATCGGCCCAGTACTTA.

This clonotype was counted ten times or more. This chain joins TRBV7-9 and TRBJ1-2; weak D call: TRBD1 (6 bases). Germline V lookup: CDR1 SEHNR, CDR2 FQNEAQ (reference sequence). The V gene lost 5 bases and the J gene lost 7 bases, with 14 bases spanning the gap. The CDR3 is 13 amino acids. This CDR3 is CASSPPATGGYTF. In DNA form, the CDR3 reads TGTGCCAGCAGCCCCCCAGCGACAGGTGGCTACACCTTC.

This clonotype is medium-sized. The rearrangement uses TRBV27 and TRBJ2-4; D is undetermined. V was clipped by 10 bases and J by 2 bases, with 21 bases between them. From germline, CDR1 is MNHEY and CDR2 SMNVEV (reference sequence). The CDR3 has 16 residues. The CDR3 loop reads CATRDYSGLTKNIQYF. The CDR3 bases are TGTGCCACCAGAGATTATTCTGGTTTGACCAAAAACATTCAGTACTTC.

V usage is TRBV6-6 and J usage is TRBJ2-7; D gene uncertain. The germline V gene has CDR1 MNHNY and CDR2 SVGAGI (reference sequence). V shed 6 bases and J shed 5 bases, with 14 bases lying between them. The CDR3 is 13 residues long. CDR3 bases: TGTGCCAGCAGCCCAAAGGTTACCCACGAGCAGTACGTC. Translated, it gives CASSPKVTHEQYV.

By frequency in the sample, this clonotype is medium-sized. The chain recombines TRBV12-3 or TRBV12-4 with TRBJ2-7; 7 nucleotides match TRBD2. Trimming at V came to 6 bases and at J to 0 bases, leaving 11 bases not matched to a gene. The CDR3 consists of 16 residues. CDR3 nucleotides: TGTGCCAGCAGCCAAGCATTGTGGGGGGGCTCCTACGAGCAGTACTTC. Translated: CASSQALWGGSYEQYF.

This clonotype was detected many times. The chain is built from TRBV24-1 and TRBJ2-3; either TRBD1 or TRBD2 may fit D (5 bases each). Germline values: CDR1 KGHDR, CDR2 SFDVKD. This CDR3 has 17 amino acids. Trimming stripped 3 bases from V and 2 bases from J, with 17 bases between. The CDR3 bases are TGTGCCACCAGTGATCGCCGGGACCTATTTAACACAGATACGCAGTATTTT. It specifies CATSDRRDLFNTDTQYF.

V usage is TRBV4-2 and J usage is TRBJ2-5, with D possibly TRBD2 on 5 matching bases. The CDR3 has 14 residues. V was trimmed by 0 bases and J by 4 bases, leaving 9 bases between them. Looked up from germline, CDR1 is LGHNA and CDR2 is YNFKEQ. The CDR3, as DNA: TGTGCCAGCAGCCAAGAGAGGGTTGGAGAGACCCAGTACTTC. Translating it yields CASSQERVGETQYF.

This clonotype was picked up many times. The chain uses TRBV12-5 and TRBJ1-2; 10 bases are a match to TRBD1. Germline V gene sequence: CDR1 LGHNT, CDR2 FRNRAP. The CDR3 is 16 residues long. V shed 0 bases, J shed 7 bases, and the junction held 8 bases outside the gene matches. The CDR3 sequence is CASGLVIGTGVGGYTF. CDR3 sequence (DNA): TGTGCTAGTGGTTTGGTAATCGGGACAGGGGTTGGTGGCTACACCTTC.

This clonotype was observed many times. This sequence joins TRBV9 and TRBJ1-1; unclear D gene. Germline V gene sequence: CDR1 SGDLS, CDR2 YYNGEE. The CDR3 contains 15 residues. V lost 4 bases and J 0 bases, leaving 13 bases between the germline ends. DNA for the CDR3: TGTGCCAGCAGCCTCGAGGCGCAGGTGAACACTGAAGCTTTCTTT. It is translated as CASSLEAQVNTEAFF.

In this sample, this clonotype turned up many times. J is TRBJ2-3 and V is TRBV13; 12 bases align to TRBD1. Germline CDR1 reads PRHDT; CDR2 reads FYEKMQ (reference sequence). This CDR3 is 19 amino acids long. The V segment lost 4 bases and the J segment 1 base; nucleotides outside the gene matches: 12. CDR3: CASSYIRDRGPSGTDTQYF. The CDR3 coding sequence is TGTGCCAGCAGCTACATCCGGGACAGGGGGCCCTCCGGCACAGATACGCAGTATTTT.

Only one count was recorded for this clonotype. The chain carries TRBV2 and TRBJ2-7; D is undetermined. Germline values: CDR1 SNHLY, CDR2 FYNNEI. This CDR3 contains 11 residues. V was cut by 5 bases and J by 0 bases, with 2 bases left in between. CDR3 amino acids: CASSYSYEQYV. The CDR3 nucleotides read TGTGCCAGCAGTTACTCCTACGAGCAGTACGTC.

By sample fraction, this clonotype is medium-sized. The gene calls are TRBV6-5 and TRBJ1-5, with TRBD1 as a possible D gene (5 bases). Trimming stripped 4 bases from V and 7 bases from J, with 14 bases between. This CDR3 has 14 amino acids. The germline CDR1 and CDR2 sequences are MNHEY and SVGAGI. In DNA form, the CDR3 reads TGTGCCAGCAGTTCGTCAGGGCTTGGGCAGCCCCAGCATTTT. Protein sequence: CASSSSGLGQPQHF.

The chain is built from TRBV4-1 and TRBJ2-3; D not certain. From germline, CDR1 is MGHRA and CDR2 YSYEKL. The CDR3 is made up of 16 amino acids. The ends were cut back, 0 bases at V and 0 bases at J, with 10 bases in the middle. The CDR3: CASSQEARPSTDTQYF. Written as DNA, the CDR3 is TGCGCCAGCAGCCAAGAGGCCAGGCCTAGCACAGATACGCAGTATTTT.

The rearrangement uses TRBV5-1 and TRBJ2-1; D unresolved. CDR3 size: 13 residues. CDR1 is SGHRS and CDR2 is YFSETQ in the germline V gene. Trimming left V 2 bases short and J 7 bases short, with 10 bases between. The CDR3 loop reads CASSLSPTNEQFF. CDR3 bases: TGCGCCAGCAGCTTATCGCCGACTAATGAGCAGTTCTTC.

This clonotype was counted at least ten times. The chain employs TRBV4-1 and TRBJ1-5, with D possibly matching TRBD1 (5 bases). The CDR3 covers 14 residues. V lost 0 bases to trimming and J lost 7 bases, with 10 bases between them. CDR1 MGHRA and CDR2 YSYEKL come from the germline V gene. CDR3 amino acids: CASSQERGGQPQHF. CDR3 nucleotide sequence: TGCGCCAGCAGCCAAGAAAGGGGAGGGCAGCCCCAGCATTTT.

This clonotype was seen many times. The chain uses TRBV6-4 and TRBJ1-2; no reliable D call. The V end was cut by 0 bases, the J end by 7 bases, with 18 bases between. Per germline, CDR1 MRHNA and CDR2 SNTAGT. CDR3 length equals 16 residues. The CDR3: CASSDSGGRAGGGYTF. CDR3 nucleotide sequence: TGTGCCAGCAGTGACTCAGGCGGTAGGGCCGGTGGTGGCTACACCTTC.

This clonotype is labeled medium-sized. The rearrangement links TRBV10-3 to TRBJ2-3, with TRBD2 as a possible D gene (6 bases). Germline-derived CDR1 and CDR2 are ENHRY and SYGVKD. The CDR3 contains 14 residues. Trimming shortened V by 6 bases and J by 5 bases, and 15 bases separated the two germline ends. DNA of the CDR3: TGTGCCATCAGCGACCGGGGACTTGAAGATACGCAGTATTTT. As protein: CAISDRGLEDTQYF.

This clonotype is termed medium-sized (0.01 to 0.1%). V and J are TRBV4-2 and TRBJ2-2; possible D gene TRBD2, 6 bases. Germline values: CDR1 LGHNA, CDR2 YNFKEQ. The length of the CDR3 is 16 residues. V was shortened by 0 bases and J by 5 bases, with 13 bases between the two germline ends. For the CDR3, the DNA is TGTGCCAGCAGCCAAGATAGGGACTTCCCAACCGGGGAGCTGTTTTTT. It is translated as CASSQDRDFPTGELFF.

This clonotype is large (0.1 to 1%). This rearrangement joins TRBV27 to TRBJ2-7; TRBD1 might be the D (5 bases). Between the trimmed V and J ends, which lost 4 bases and 2 bases, there was a span of 12 bases. This CDR3 has 14 amino acids. Germline CDR1 is MNHEY and CDR2 is SMNVEV (reference sequence). CDR3 bases: TGTGCCAGCAGTTGGGCAGGGCCCACCTACGAGCAGTACTTC. Translation: CASSWAGPTYEQYF.

This clonotype is medium-sized (0.01 to 0.1%) within its sample. The rearrangement joins TRBV9 to TRBJ2-7; 7 bases fit TRBD2. CDR3 length: 15 residues. Germline V gives CDR1 SGDLS, CDR2 YYNGEE. Trimming at V came to 4 bases and at J to 5 bases, leaving 12 bases not matched to a gene. CDR3 coding DNA: TGTGCCAGCAGCTTAGACGGGGCAGGGAGGGACGAGCAGTACTTC. This gives the protein CASSLDGAGRDEQYF.

The rearrangement uses TRBV12-5 and TRBJ2-1; maybe TRBD2 (6 bases). The V end was cut by 3 bases, the J end by 5 bases, with 14 bases between. Germline V gene sequence: CDR1 LGHNT, CDR2 FRNRAP. The CDR3 runs 15 residues. CDR3 sequence (DNA): TGTGCTAGTGGTTTTAGCCTAGCGAGGAACAATGAGCAGTTCTTC. This translates into CASGFSLARNNEQFF.

This clonotype was detected ten times or more. The genes are TRBV14 and TRBJ1-6; D remains ambiguous. Germline CDR1 and CDR2: SGHDN and FVKESK. The CDR3 has 13 residues. The V gene lost 4 bases and the J gene lost 8 bases, with 9 bases spanning the gap. This CDR3 is CASSLTTDSPLHF. The CDR3 nucleotides read TGTGCCAGCAGCCTGACCACAGATTCACCCCTCCACTTT.

This clonotype was found many times. This chain uses TRBV27 with TRBJ1-2; a possible D gene is TRBD1 (5 bases). Germline CDR1 MNHEY, CDR2 SMNVEV (reference sequence). Trimming shortened V by 5 bases and J by 3 bases, and 13 bases separated the two germline ends. This CDR3 comprises 14 residues. The CDR3 is CASSPTGTDYGYTF. The DNA of the CDR3 is TGTGCCAGCAGTCCGACCGGGACGGACTATGGCTACACCTTC.

In its sample, this clonotype is medium-sized. The chain uses TRBV12-3 or TRBV12-4 and TRBJ2-1, with 7 bases matching TRBD1. The CDR3 sequence is 16 residues long. With V trimmed by 5 bases and J by 0 bases, 7 bases remained unmatched. CDR3 sequence: CASSPTGRASYNEQFF. The DNA for the CDR3 is TGTGCCAGCAGTCCGACAGGGCGGGCCTCCTACAATGAGCAGTTCTTC.

This clonotype was detected ten times or more. This chain connects TRBV10-3 to TRBJ1-1; D gene unclear. V was trimmed by 1 base and J by 4 bases, leaving 13 bases between them. The CDR3 is 15 amino acids. The germline V gene encodes CDR1 ENHRY and CDR2 SYGVKD. CDR3 loop: CAISEWAGVPTEAFF. CDR3 DNA sequence: TGTGCCATCAGTGAGTGGGCTGGGGTCCCCACTGAAGCTTTCTTT.

This clonotype showed up many times. The CDR3, as DNA: TGTGCCACCAGCCCCGGGGCCAATTTAATTAACTATGGCTACACCTTC. Protein product: CATSPGANLINYGYTF. This rearrangement joins TRBV15 to TRBJ1-2, with D perhaps matching TRBD1 (5 bases). CDR3 length: 16 residues. The germline V gene encodes CDR1 LNHNV and CDR2 YYDKDF (reference sequence). The ends were cut back, 5 bases at V and 1 base at J, with 17 bases in the middle.